Shown below are 8 T cell receptor beta chains from a single sample sequenced in a study of blood T cell repertoires in COVID-19. TCRdb keeps only in-frame clones here, not all; method: immunoSEQ multiplex PCR. The table includes almost 400,000 clones, under 90% detected once. Source material: PBMCs or T cells enriched from blood (not recorded which). These receptors were taken from a woman in her twenties or thirties who had recovered from COVID-19.

This chain uses TRBV12-5 with TRBJ1-2; 10 bases are shared with TRBD1. CDR1 and CDR2 (germline): LGHNT, FRNRAP. J lost 3 bases, V lost 2 bases, and 3 bases had no gene match. The CDR3 runs 15 residues. CDR3 DNA sequence: TGTGCTAGTGGTTTGAGGACAGGGGGTTACTATGGCTACACCTTC. It encodes CASGLRTGGYYGYTF.

This clone was found once. V usage is TRBV27 and J usage is TRBJ1-4, with 8 bases aligning to TRBD1. The CDR3 runs 16 residues. The V gene end was trimmed by 5 bases and the J gene end by 2 bases; junction bases not matched to a gene: 7. Germline V gene data show CDR1 as MNHEY and CDR2 as SMNVEV (reference sequence). CDR3 in amino acids: CASSLDRVGTNEKLFF. The CDR3 nucleotides read TGTGCCAGCAGTCTGGACAGGGTTGGGACTAATGAAAAACTGTTTTTT.

This rearrangement joins TRBV28 to TRBJ2-7; 13 nucleotides line up with TRBD2. Germline lookup yields CDR1 MDHEN and CDR2 SYDVKM. With V trimmed by 3 bases and J by 0 bases, 8 bases remained unmatched. The CDR3 contains 18 residues. The CDR3 nucleotides are TGTGCCAGCAGTTTTCTACTAGCGGGAGGGCCGGCCTCCTACGAGCAGTACTTC. Its protein product is CASSFLLAGGPASYEQYF.

The chain uses TRBV11-2 and TRBJ1-1; TRBD1 might be the D (5 bases). Germline CDR1 and CDR2: SGHAT and FQNNGV. This CDR3 comprises 16 residues. The V gene lost 2 bases and the J gene lost 0 bases, with 13 bases spanning the gap. CDR3: CASSLLSGHLNTEAFF. In DNA form, the CDR3 reads TGTGCCAGCAGCTTACTATCCGGACACTTGAACACTGAAGCTTTCTTT.

The chain recombines TRBV29-1 with TRBJ1-6; D gene ambiguous. Trimming pared 6 bases from V and 9 bases from J, leaving 12 bases between. Per the germline V gene, CDR1 is SQVTM and CDR2 is ANQGSEA. CDR3 size: 12 residues. CDR3 sequence (DNA): TGCAGCGTCTATGACGGGATTTCACCCCTCCACTTT. Amino acids: CSVYDGISPLHF.

V usage is TRBV9 and J usage is TRBJ2-7; 10 bases fit TRBD1. There are 14 residues in the CDR3. CDR1 and CDR2 (germline): SGDLS, YYNGEE. Trimming removed 5 bases from V and 2 bases from J; junction bases left unmatched: 4. CDR3 coding DNA: TGTGCCAGCAGTACCGGGACAGGGGCCTACGAGCAGTACTTC. Its translation is CASSTGTGAYEQYF.

This chain connects TRBV28 to TRBJ1-2, with a weak D call TRBD1 (6 bases). The CDR3 is 14 amino acids. V was clipped by 4 bases and J by 4 bases, with 13 bases between them. CDR1 is MDHEN and CDR2 is SYDVKM in the germline V gene. The CDR3 loop is CASSSATGIYGYTF. The CDR3 coding sequence is TGTGCCAGCAGTTCCGCCACAGGGATCTATGGCTACACCTTC.

This clone has only a few counts. The chain uses TRBV29-1 and TRBJ2-2, with D unresolved. V shed 7 bases and J shed 3 bases, with 12 bases lying between them. The CDR3 runs 13 residues. Germline V gene lookup returns CDR1 SQVTM and CDR2 ANQGSEA. The DNA of the CDR3 is TGCAGCGGCTCTATTAGTCACACCGGGGAGCTGTTTTTT. As protein: CSGSISHTGELFF.